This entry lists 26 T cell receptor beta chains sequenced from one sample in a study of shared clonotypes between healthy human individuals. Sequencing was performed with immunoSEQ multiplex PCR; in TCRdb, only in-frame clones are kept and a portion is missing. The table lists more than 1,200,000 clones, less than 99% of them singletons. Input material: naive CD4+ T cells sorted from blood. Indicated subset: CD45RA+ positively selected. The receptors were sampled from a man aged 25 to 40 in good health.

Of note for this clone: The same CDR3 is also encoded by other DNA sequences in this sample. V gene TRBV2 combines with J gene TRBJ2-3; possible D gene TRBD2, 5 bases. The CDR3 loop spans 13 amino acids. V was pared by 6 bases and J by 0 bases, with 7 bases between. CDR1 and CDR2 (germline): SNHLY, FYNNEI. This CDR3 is CASSRGSTDTQYF. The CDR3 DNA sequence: TGTGCCAGCAGCCGGGGTAGCACAGATACGCAGTATTTT.

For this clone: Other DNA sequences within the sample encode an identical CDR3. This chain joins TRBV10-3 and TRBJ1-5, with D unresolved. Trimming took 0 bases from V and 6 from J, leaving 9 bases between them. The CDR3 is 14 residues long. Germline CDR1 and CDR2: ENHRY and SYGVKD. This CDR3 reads CAISESAGVQPQHF. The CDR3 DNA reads TGTGCCATCAGTGAGTCGGCAGGAGTTCAGCCCCAGCATTTT.

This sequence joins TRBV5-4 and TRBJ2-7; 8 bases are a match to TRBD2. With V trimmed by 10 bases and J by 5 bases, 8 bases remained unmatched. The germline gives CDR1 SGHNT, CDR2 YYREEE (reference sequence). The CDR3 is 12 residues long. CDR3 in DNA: TGTGCCTTCCGGGAGGGCCTCGACGAGCAGTACTTC. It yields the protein CAFREGLDEQYF.

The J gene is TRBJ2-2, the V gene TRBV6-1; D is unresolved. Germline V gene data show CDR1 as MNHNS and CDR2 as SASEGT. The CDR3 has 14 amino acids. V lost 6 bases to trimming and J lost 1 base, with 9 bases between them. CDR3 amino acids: CASRGAGNTGELFF. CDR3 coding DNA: TGTGCCAGCAGAGGAGCTGGGAACACCGGGGAGCTGTTTTTT.

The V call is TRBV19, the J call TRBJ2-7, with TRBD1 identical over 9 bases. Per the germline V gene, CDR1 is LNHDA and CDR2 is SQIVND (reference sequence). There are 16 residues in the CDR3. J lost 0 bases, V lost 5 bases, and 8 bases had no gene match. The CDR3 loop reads CASSLRTGADSYEQYF. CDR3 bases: TGTGCCAGTAGTTTAAGGACAGGGGCGGACTCCTACGAGCAGTACTTC.

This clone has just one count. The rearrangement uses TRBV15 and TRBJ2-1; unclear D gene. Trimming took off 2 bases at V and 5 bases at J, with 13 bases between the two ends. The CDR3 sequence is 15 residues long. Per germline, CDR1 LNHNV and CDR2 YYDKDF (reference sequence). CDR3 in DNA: TGTGCCACCAGCAGACCCTCTTTACAGAACAATGAGCAGTTCTTC. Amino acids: CATSRPSLQNNEQFF. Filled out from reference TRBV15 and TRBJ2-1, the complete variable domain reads DAMVIQNPRYQVTQFGKPVTLSCSQTLNHNVMYWYQQKSSQAPKLLFHYYDKDFNNEADTPDNFQSRRPNTSFCFLDIRSPGLGDTAMYLCATSRPSLQNNEQFFGPGTRLTVL.

CDR3 amino acids: CASSLKGLAGESSYNEQFF. The CDR3 DNA reads as TGTGCCAGCAGCTTAAAGGGACTAGCGGGAGAGAGCTCCTACAATGAGCAGTTCTTC. This chain joins TRBV7-6 and TRBJ2-1; 14 bases map to TRBD2. V gave up 2 bases and J gave up 0 bases; unmatched junction bases: 6. Germline lookup yields CDR1 SGHVS and CDR2 FNYEAQ. This CDR3 spans 19 amino acids.

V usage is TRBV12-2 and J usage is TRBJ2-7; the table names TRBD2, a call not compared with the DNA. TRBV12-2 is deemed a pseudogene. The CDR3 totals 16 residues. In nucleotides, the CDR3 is TGTGCAAGTCGCCCCGAGATGAACGGGAGAACATACGAGCAGTACTTC. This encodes CASRPEMNGRTYEQYF.

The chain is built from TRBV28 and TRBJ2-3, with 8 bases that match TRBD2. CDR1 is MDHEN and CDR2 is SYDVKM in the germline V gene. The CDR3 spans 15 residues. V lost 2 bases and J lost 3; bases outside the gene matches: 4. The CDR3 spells CASSLSGSWTDTQYF. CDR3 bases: TGTGCCAGCAGTTTAAGCGGGAGTTGGACAGATACGCAGTATTTT.

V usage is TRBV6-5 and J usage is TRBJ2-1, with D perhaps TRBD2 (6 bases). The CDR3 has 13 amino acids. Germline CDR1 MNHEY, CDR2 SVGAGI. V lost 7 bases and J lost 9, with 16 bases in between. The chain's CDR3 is CASTRGTTSEQFF. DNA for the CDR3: TGTGCCAGCACGCGGGGTACCACCAGTGAGCAGTTCTTC.

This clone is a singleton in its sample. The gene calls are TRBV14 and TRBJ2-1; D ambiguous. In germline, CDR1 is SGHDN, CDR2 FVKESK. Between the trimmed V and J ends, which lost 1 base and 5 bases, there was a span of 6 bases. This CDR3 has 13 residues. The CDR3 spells CASSQGHNNEQFF. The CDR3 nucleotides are TGTGCCAGCAGCCAAGGCCATAACAATGAGCAGTTCTTC. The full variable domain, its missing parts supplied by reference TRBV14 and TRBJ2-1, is EAGVTQFPSHSVIEKGQTVTLRCDPISGHDNLYWYRRVMGKEIKFLLHFVKESKQDESGMPNNRFLAERTGGTYSTLKVQPAELEDSGVYFCASSQGHNNEQFFGPGTRLTVL.

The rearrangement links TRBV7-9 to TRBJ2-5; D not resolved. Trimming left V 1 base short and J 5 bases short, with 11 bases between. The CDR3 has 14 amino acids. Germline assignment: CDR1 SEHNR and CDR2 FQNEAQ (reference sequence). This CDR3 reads CASSLVPNGETQYF. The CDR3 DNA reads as TGTGCCAGCAGCTTAGTCCCCAATGGGGAGACCCAGTACTTC.

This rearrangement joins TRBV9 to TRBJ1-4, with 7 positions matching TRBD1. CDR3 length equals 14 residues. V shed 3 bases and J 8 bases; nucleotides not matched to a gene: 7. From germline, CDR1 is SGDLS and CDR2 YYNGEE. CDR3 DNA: TGTGCCAGCAGCGAGCCAGGGGGACACGAAAAACTGTTTTTT. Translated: CASSEPGGHEKLFF.

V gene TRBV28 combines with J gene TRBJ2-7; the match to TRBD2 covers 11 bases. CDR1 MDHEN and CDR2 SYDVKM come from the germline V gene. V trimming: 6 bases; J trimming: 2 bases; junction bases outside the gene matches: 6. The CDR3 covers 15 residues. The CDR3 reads CASSNSGREAYEQYF. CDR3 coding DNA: TGTGCCAGCAGCAATAGCGGGAGGGAGGCCTACGAGCAGTACTTC.

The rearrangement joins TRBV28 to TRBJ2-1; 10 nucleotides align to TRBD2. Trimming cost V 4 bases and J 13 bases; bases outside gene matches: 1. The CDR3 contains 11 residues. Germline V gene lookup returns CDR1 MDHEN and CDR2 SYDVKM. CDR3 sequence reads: CASSSSGRQFF. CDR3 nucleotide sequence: TGTGCCAGCAGTTCTAGCGGGAGACAGTTCTTC.

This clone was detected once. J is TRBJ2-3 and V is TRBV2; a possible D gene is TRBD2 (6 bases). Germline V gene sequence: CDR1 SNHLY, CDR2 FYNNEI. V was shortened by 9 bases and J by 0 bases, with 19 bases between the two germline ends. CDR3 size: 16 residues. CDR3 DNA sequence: TGTGCCAGTCGGCCTCGACCGGGACTTAGCACAGATACGCAGTATTTT. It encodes CASRPRPGLSTDTQYF. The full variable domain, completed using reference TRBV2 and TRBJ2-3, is EPEVTQTPSHQVTQMGQEVILRCVPISNHLYFYWYRQILGQKVEFLVSFYNNEISEKSEIFDDQFSVERPDGSNFTLKIRSTKLEDSAMYFCASRPRPGLSTDTQYFGPGTRLTVL.

For the CDR3, the DNA is TGTGCCAGCAGCGCTGGACTAGCGGTCACAGATACGCAGTATTTT. Protein sequence: CASSAGLAVTDTQYF. The chain is built from TRBV7-9 and TRBJ2-3, with 10 bases fitting TRBD2. The V and J ends lost 5 bases and 2 bases, in that order; junction bases with no gene match: 4. The germline CDR1 and CDR2 sequences are SEHNR and FQNEAQ (reference sequence). This CDR3 has 15 residues.

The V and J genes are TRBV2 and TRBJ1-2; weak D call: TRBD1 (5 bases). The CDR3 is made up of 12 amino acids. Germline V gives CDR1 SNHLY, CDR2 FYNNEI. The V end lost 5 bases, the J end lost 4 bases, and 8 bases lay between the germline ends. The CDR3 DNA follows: TGTGCCAGCAGTAGACAGATCTATGGCTACACCTTC. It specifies CASSRQIYGYTF.

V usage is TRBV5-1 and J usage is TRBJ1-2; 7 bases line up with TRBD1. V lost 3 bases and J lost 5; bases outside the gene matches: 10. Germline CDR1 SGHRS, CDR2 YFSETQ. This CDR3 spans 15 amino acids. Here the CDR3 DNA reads TGCGCCAGCAGCTCCACCGGGACAGACAATTATGGCTACACCTTC. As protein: CASSSTGTDNYGYTF.

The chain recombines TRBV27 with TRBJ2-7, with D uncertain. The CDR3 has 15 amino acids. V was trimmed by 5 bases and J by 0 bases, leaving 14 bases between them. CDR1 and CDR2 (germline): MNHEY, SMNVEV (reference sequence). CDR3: CASSTPRASSYEQYF. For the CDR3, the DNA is TGTGCCAGCAGTACACCTAGGGCTTCCTCCTACGAGCAGTACTTC.

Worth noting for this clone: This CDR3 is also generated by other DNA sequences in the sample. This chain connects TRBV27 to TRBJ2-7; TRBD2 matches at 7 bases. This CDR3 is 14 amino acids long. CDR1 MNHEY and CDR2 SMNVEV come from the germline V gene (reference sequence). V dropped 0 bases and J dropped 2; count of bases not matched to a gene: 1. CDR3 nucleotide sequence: TGTGCCAGCAGTTTATCGGGACTACCCTACGAGCAGTACTTC. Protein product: CASSLSGLPYEQYF.

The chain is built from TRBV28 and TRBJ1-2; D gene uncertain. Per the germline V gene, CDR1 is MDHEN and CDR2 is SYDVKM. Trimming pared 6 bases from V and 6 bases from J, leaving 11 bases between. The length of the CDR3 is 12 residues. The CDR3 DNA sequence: TGTGCCAGCAGGGACCCCGCGGATGGCTACACCTTC. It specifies CASRDPADGYTF.

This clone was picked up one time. CDR3: CSVEGASRFF. The CDR3 DNA reads TGCAGCGTTGAAGGGGCTAGTCGGTTCTTC. This chain uses TRBV29-1 with TRBJ2-1, with D hard to call. The CDR3 has 10 residues. The germline CDR1 and CDR2 sequences are SQVTM and ANQGSEA. Trimming took off 1 base at V and 15 bases at J, with 10 bases between the two ends.

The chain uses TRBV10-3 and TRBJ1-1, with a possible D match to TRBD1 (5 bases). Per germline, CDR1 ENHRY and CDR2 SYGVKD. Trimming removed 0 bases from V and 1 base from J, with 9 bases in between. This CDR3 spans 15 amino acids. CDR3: CAISESGGENTEAFF. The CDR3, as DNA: TGTGCCATCAGTGAGTCTGGGGGGGAGAACACTGAAGCTTTCTTT.

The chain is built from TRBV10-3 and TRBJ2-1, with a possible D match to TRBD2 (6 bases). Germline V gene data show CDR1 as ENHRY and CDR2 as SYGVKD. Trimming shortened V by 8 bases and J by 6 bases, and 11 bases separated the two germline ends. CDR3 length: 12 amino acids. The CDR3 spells CAIRGGSNEQFF. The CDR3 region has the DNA TGTGCCATCCGTGGGGGGTCCAATGAGCAGTTCTTC.

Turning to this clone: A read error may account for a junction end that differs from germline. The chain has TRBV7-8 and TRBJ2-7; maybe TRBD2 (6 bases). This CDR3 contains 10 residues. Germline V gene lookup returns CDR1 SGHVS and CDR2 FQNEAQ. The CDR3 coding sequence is TGTGCCAGCAGCTTCTTGGGACTCAACTTC. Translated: CASSFLGLNF.